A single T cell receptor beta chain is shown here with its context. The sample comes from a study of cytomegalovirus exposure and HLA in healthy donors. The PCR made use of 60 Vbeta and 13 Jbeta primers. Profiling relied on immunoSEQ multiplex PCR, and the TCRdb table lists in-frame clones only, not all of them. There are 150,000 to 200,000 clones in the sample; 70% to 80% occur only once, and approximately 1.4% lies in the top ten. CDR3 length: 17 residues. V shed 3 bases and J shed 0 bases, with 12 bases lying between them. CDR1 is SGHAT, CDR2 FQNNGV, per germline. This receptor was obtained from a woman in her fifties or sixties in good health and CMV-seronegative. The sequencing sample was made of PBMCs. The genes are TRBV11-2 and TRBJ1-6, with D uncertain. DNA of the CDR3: TGTGCCAGCAGCTTGATTAGACCTAGCTCCTATAATTCACCCCTCCACTTT. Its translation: CASSLIRPSSYNSPLHF.